The 24 T cell receptor beta chains in this list originate from one sample, sequenced in a study of T cells in Graves' hyperthyroidism and ophthalmopathy. RNA transcripts provided the source from which TCR beta CDR3 regions were amplified. First-round RT-PCR of the TCR CDR3 relied on the HTBI primer set. TCRdb reprocessed the multiplex PCR reads with MiXCR, giving one entry per CDR3 protein. Of more than 350,000 distinct CDR3 sequences listed, roughly 15% are singletons. Material for sequencing was blood. The receptor set was obtained from a woman aged 55-69 years with Graves' ophthalmopathy.

This chain joins TRBV6-6 and TRBJ2-1, with TRBD1 matching over 10 bases. This CDR3 comprises 16 residues. Germline V gives CDR1 MNHNY, CDR2 SVGAGI (reference sequence). Unmatched junction bases numbered 1, after V lost 0 bases and J lost 2 bases. CDR3 in DNA: TGTGCCAGCAGTTACTCGACAGGGGGCCCCTACAATGAGCAGTTCTTC. It is translated as CASSYSTGGPYNEQFF.

Concerning this clonotype: Just one base apart from a much larger clone, this may be a read error. V and J are TRBV29-1 and TRBJ2-7; 8 nucleotides match TRBD2. The CDR3 totals 15 residues. Germline-derived CDR1 and CDR2 are SQVTM and ANQGSEA. The CDR3 sequence is CSVGGSGIGGAEKYF. The CDR3 DNA sequence: TGCAGCGTTGGGGGTAGCGGGATCGGGGGCGCCGAGAAGTACTTC.

In its sample, this clonotype was seen many times. This chain links TRBV30 with TRBJ2-7; 9 bases are a match to TRBD1. This CDR3 has 14 residues. Looked up from germline, CDR1 is GTSNPN and CDR2 is SVGIG (reference sequence). With V trimmed by 0 bases and J by 6 bases, 6 bases remained unmatched. For the CDR3, the DNA is TGTGCCTGGAGTGTAGGGGCGGGACAGGGCGAGCAGTACTTC. This gives the protein CAWSVGAGQGEQYF.

V is TRBV5-1 and J is TRBJ1-1; D ambiguous. V was pared by 0 bases and J by 4 bases, with 10 bases between. Germline loops: CDR1 SGHRS, CDR2 YFSETQ. This CDR3 is 14 amino acids long. The CDR3, as DNA: TGCGCCAGCAGCTTGGTGAGCAGCGGCACTGAAGCTTTCTTT. The encoded protein is CASSLVSSGTEAFF.

CDR3 protein: CASSERGEKLFF. The CDR3 DNA reads TGTGCCAGCAGTGAGCGCGGAGAAAAACTGTTTTTT. This sequence joins TRBV6-1 and TRBJ1-4; D is undetermined. This CDR3 has 12 residues. The germline V gene has CDR1 MNHNS and CDR2 SASEGT. The ends were cut back, 3 bases at V and 8 bases at J, with 7 bases in the middle.

Many counts were recorded for this clonotype. In DNA form, the CDR3 reads TGTGCCATCGGGAGGTCTAGCGGGATAGTTGGTTCGGATACGCAGTATTTT. Amino acid sequence: CAIGRSSGIVGSDTQYF. The chain recombines TRBV6-2 or TRBV6-3 with TRBJ2-3; 9 nucleotides line up with TRBD2. The CDR3 runs 17 residues. V shed 10 bases, J shed 6 bases, and the junction held 20 bases outside the gene matches. Per the germline V gene, CDR1 is MNHEY and CDR2 is SVGEGT.

This clonotype was counted ten times or more. The chain couples TRBV20-1 to TRBJ2-3; D may be TRBD1 or TRBD2 (5 bases each). V gave up 6 bases and J gave up 2 bases, with 15 bases separating them. The germline gives CDR1 DFQATT, CDR2 SNEGSKA (reference sequence). The CDR3 length is 14 residues. The CDR3, as DNA: TGCAGTGCGAATACAAGAGGGGTCACAGATACGCAGTATTTT. It is translated as CSANTRGVTDTQYF.

The sample holds a few counts of this clonotype. This may be a read error, as it is one base from a much larger clone. DNA for the CDR3: TGTGCCAGCAGCCAGAACATGGGTTCCCTCTATGGCTACACCTTC. This sequence encodes CASSQNMGSLYGYTF. This chain connects TRBV14 to TRBJ1-2; D unresolved. The CDR3 length is 15 residues. V lost 3 bases and J lost 4, with 15 bases in between. In germline, CDR1 is SGHDN, CDR2 FVKESK.

Note on this clonotype: This may be a read error: a much more frequent sequence differs by one nucleotide. The rearrangement joins TRBV6-1 to TRBJ2-7; 9 bases align to TRBD2. CDR1 is MNHNS, CDR2 SASEGT, per germline. CDR3 length: 14 amino acids. As DNA, the CDR3 is TGTGACAGCAAATTAGCGGGAGACGTCGACGAGCAGTACTTC. Translated, it gives CDSKLAGDVDEQYF.

This clonotype was recorded many times. The rearrangement uses TRBV30 and TRBJ2-1; 9 nucleotides agree with TRBD1. CDR3 length equals 15 residues. V shed 1 base and J 7 bases; nucleotides not matched to a gene: 8. The germline V gene has CDR1 GTSNPN and CDR2 SVGIG (reference sequence). CDR3 in amino acids: CAWSERGTGWNEQFF. In nucleotides, the CDR3 is TGTGCCTGGAGTGAACGGGGGACAGGGTGGAATGAGCAGTTCTTC.

This clonotype was seen repeatedly, ten times or more. The rearrangement uses TRBV19 and TRBJ2-2; 7 bases map to TRBD2. Looked up from germline, CDR1 is LNHDA and CDR2 is SQIVND (reference sequence). The CDR3 has 15 amino acids. The trim removed 9 bases at V and 6 bases at J, leaving 13 bases unmatched. CDR3 in DNA: TGTGCCAGCACACCCGGGGCGGGAGTTTCCGGGGAGCTGTTTTTT. Translating gives CASTPGAGVSGELFF.

In this sample, this clonotype turned up many times. The rearrangement links TRBV6-1 to TRBJ2-7; 8 bases line up with TRBD1. This CDR3 has 15 residues. Per germline, CDR1 MNHNS and CDR2 SASEGT. J gave up 3 bases and V 1 base, and 5 bases lay outside the gene matches. The CDR3 DNA follows: TGTGCCAGCAGTGAAGGACAGGGGTCCCTCTACGAGCAGTACTTC. Translated, it gives CASSEGQGSLYEQYF.

This clonotype has a count of ten or more. V usage is TRBV12-3 or TRBV12-4 and J usage is TRBJ2-2; D gene uncertain. Trimming removed 5 bases from V and 4 bases from J, with 20 bases in between. The CDR3 runs 17 residues. CDR3 bases: TGTGCCAGCAGTCCACCTAACCGTTTAGGTAGCACCGGGGAGCTGTTTTTT. Its translation: CASSPPNRLGSTGELFF.

This clonotype was counted between two and nine times. V gene TRBV29-1 combines with J gene TRBJ1-1; a weak D match, TRBD1 (6 bases). The V and J ends lost 2 bases and 3 bases respectively, with 7 bases between them. CDR3 length: 12 residues. Looked up from germline, CDR1 is SQVTM and CDR2 is ANQGSEA. The DNA for the CDR3 is TGCAGCGTTGAAAGACAGGACACTGAAGCTTTCTTT. Its protein is CSVERQDTEAFF.

The chain's CDR3 is CASGAGNSNEKLFF. For the CDR3, the DNA is TGTGCCAGCGGGGCCGGAAACTCTAATGAAAAACTGTTTTTT. This chain joins TRBV10-3 and TRBJ1-4, with D perhaps matching TRBD1 (5 bases). The CDR3 is made up of 14 amino acids. V lost 10 bases and J lost 3, with 15 bases in between. Germline CDR1 is ENHRY and CDR2 is SYGVKD.

In its sample, this clonotype was seen many times. The chain joins TRBV12-3 or TRBV12-4 to TRBJ2-3; D may be TRBD1 or TRBD2 (6 bases each). The ends were cut back, 6 bases at V and 4 bases at J, with 11 bases in the middle. The CDR3 runs 13 residues. This CDR3 is CASRGGGSDTQYF. For the CDR3, the DNA is TGTGCCAGCAGAGGGGGAGGTTCAGATACGCAGTATTTT.

In this sample, this clonotype turned up a few times. The chain recombines TRBV6-2 or TRBV6-3 with TRBJ2-7; 8 bases are shared with TRBD2. Germline values: CDR1 MNHEY, CDR2 SVGEGT. The CDR3 consists of 13 residues. V lost 7 bases to trimming and J lost 6 bases; unmatched junction nucleotides: 8. The CDR3 reads CASTFGGAGEQYF. CDR3 in DNA: TGTGCCAGCACCTTCGGGGGGGCGGGCGAGCAGTACTTC.

This clonotype was found a few times. The DNA for the CDR3 is TGTGCCAGCAGCCCCTCGGGGTCGGGGAATGGCGCAGATACGCAGTATTTT. This gives the protein CASSPSGSGNGADTQYF. The V gene is TRBV9, the J gene TRBJ2-3; D perhaps matches TRBD2 (5 bases). The germline V gene has CDR1 SGDLS and CDR2 YYNGEE. V was shortened by 4 bases and J by 4 bases, with 22 bases between the two germline ends. The length of the CDR3 is 17 residues.

Ten or more counts support this clonotype. V is TRBV20-1 and J is TRBJ1-5; D gene unclear. The V gene's germline CDR1 is DFQATT and CDR2 SNEGSKA (reference sequence). This CDR3 comprises 13 residues. Trimming shortened V by 2 bases and J by 6 bases, and 11 bases separated the two germline ends. For the CDR3, the DNA is TGCAGTGCTAGATTAGGGTTGGCTCAGCCCCAGCATTTT. It yields the protein CSARLGLAQPQHF.

The chain recombines TRBV20-1 with TRBJ2-7, with 14 bases fitting TRBD2. V lost 3 bases, J lost 0 bases, and 13 bases stayed unmatched. CDR3 size: 19 residues. Looked up from germline, CDR1 is DFQATT and CDR2 is SNEGSKA (reference sequence). The DNA of the CDR3 is TGCAGTGCTAGGATTTTAGGTGGGACTAGCGGGAGTAGCTCCTACGAGCAGTACTTC. Protein sequence: CSARILGGTSGSSSYEQYF.

This clonotype was seen at least ten times. The chain employs TRBV20-1 and TRBJ1-4; 7 bases fit TRBD1. The CDR3 covers 13 residues. J lost 0 bases, V lost 5 bases, and 0 bases had no gene match. Germline V CDR1 and CDR2: DFQATT, SNEGSKA (reference sequence). As DNA, the CDR3 is TGCAGTGCTGGACAGGCAACTAATGAAAAACTGTTTTTT. Translated: CSAGQATNEKLFF.

At least ten counts were recorded for this clonotype. The CDR3 loop reads CSVGYRGPDNEQFF. The CDR3 DNA reads TGCAGCGTTGGGTACAGGGGGCCAGACAATGAGCAGTTCTTC. V gene TRBV29-1 combines with J gene TRBJ2-1, with TRBD1 matching 9 bases. Germline CDR1 and CDR2: SQVTM and ANQGSEA. The CDR3 covers 14 residues. The ends lost 4 bases at V and 5 bases at J; junction bases unmatched: 6.

This clonotype was seen repeatedly, ten times or more. The V gene is TRBV3-1, the J gene TRBJ1-3; TRBD1 is a possible D gene (6 bases). The CDR3 totals 14 residues. V lost 3 bases and J lost 2, with 8 bases in between. The germline V gene has CDR1 LGHDT and CDR2 YNNKEL (reference sequence). CDR3 coding DNA: TGTGCCAGCAGCCAGTCAGGGGCTGGAAACACCATATATTTT. Translation gives CASSQSGAGNTIYF.

This clonotype has a count of ten or more. The chain combines TRBV27 with TRBJ2-3, with 13 bases fitting TRBD2. V was clipped by 6 bases and J by 1 base; unmatched bases: 10. The CDR3 sequence is 18 residues long. Germline assignment: CDR1 MNHEY and CDR2 SMNVEV (reference sequence). The CDR3 protein is CASRRGLAGVTGTDTQYF. Written as DNA, the CDR3 is TGTGCCAGCAGGCGTGGACTAGCGGGAGTGACTGGCACAGATACGCAGTATTTT.